Following are 12 T cell receptor beta chains from one sample sequenced in a study of MAIT cells during Salmonella Paratyphi A infection. Regarding the study as a whole: MAIT TRBV usage was oligoclonal, favouring TRBV20 and TRBV6.

From the 5' RACE reads, TCRdb called clonotypes with MiXCR, one entry per CDR3 protein. The profile covers more than 1,400 distinct CDR3 sequences, with around half appearing a single time and more than 30% taken by the ten largest. Time point indicated: before S. Paratyphi A challenge (baseline). Flow cytometry identified and sorted MAIT cells as Valpha7.2+ CD161+ T cells. The antigens of these receptors remain unknown. Specimen: MAIT cells from blood, collected at the first sampling point of the challenge study. The source is a person between 18 and 75 years old who was deliberately infected with Salmonella Paratyphi A in a paratyphoid fever challenge study.

By frequency in the sample, this clonotype is medium-sized. V gene TRBV6-1 combines with J gene TRBJ2-1; 9 bases are shared with TRBD2. V lost 7 bases and J lost 2; bases outside the gene matches: 6. Germline-derived CDR1 and CDR2 are MNHNS and SASEGT. The CDR3 runs to 15 residues. The CDR3 spells CASTVAGETYNEQFF. As DNA, the CDR3 is TGTGCCAGCACGGTAGCGGGGGAAACCTACAATGAGCAGTTCTTC.

V usage is TRBV20-1 and J usage is TRBJ2-7, with D maybe TRBD2 (6 bases). Trimming removed 0 bases at V and 7 bases at J, with 19 bases between. Germline CDR1 is DFQATT and CDR2 is SNEGSKA (reference sequence). This CDR3 contains 15 residues. CDR3 sequence (DNA): TGCAGTGCTAGAGATGGAGAGAGGGAGGAAGGGGAGCAGTACTTC. Translation: CSARDGEREEGEQYF.

V usage is TRBV6-4 and J usage is TRBJ2-6; D assignment may be TRBD1 or TRBD2 (5 bases each). CDR1 MRHNA and CDR2 SNTAGT come from the germline V gene. V lost 5 bases, J lost 2 bases, and 10 bases lay in between. CDR3 length: 15 amino acids. For the CDR3, the DNA is TGTGCCAGCAGTTTGGGGGAAACTGGGGCCAACGTCCTGACTTTC. Its translation is CASSLGETGANVLTF.

About this clonotype: This is likely a read error, given that the CDR3 carries no conserved phenylalanine or tryptophan at its end. No DNA is shown, since the ends of the CDR3 on it are uncertain; the CDR3 is the one TCRdb lists. The chain is built from TRBV6-2 or TRBV6-3 and TRBJ1-5; TRBD1, the table's D call, lacks a check against the DNA. Including both end residues, the CDR3 is 14 amino acids long. The germline gives CDR1 MNHEY, CDR2 SVGEGT. CDR3: CASSWDSEKKKKKG.

CDR3 in DNA: TGTGCCAGCAGTACTATCTGGAGGGATGGCTACACCTTC. It codes for CASSTIWRDGYTF. V and J are TRBV27 and TRBJ1-2, with no clear D. The CDR3 length is 13 residues. Per germline, CDR1 MNHEY and CDR2 SMNVEV (reference sequence). With 5 bases removed from V and 6 bases from J, the gap between germline ends came to 13 bases.

On this clonotype itself: The CDR3 ends on some other residue instead of the conserved phenylalanine or tryptophan, so this is likely a read error. The DNA is omitted, as the CDR3 cannot be located on it reliably, and the CDR3 follows TCRdb's listing. The chain recombines TRBV10-2 with TRBJ2-6; TRBD2 is the table's D call and was not checked against the DNA. The V gene's germline CDR1 is WSHSY and CDR2 SAAADI. The CDR3 is 17 residues long, counting both termini. CDR3: CASRAGTRREGEKGRKG.

This clonotype was seen repeatedly, ten times or more. This sequence joins TRBV4-1 and TRBJ2-1; 7 bases are a match to TRBD2. The CDR3 contains 15 residues. Trimming at V came to 3 bases and at J to 3 bases, leaving 5 bases not matched to a gene. The V gene's germline CDR1 is MGHRA and CDR2 YSYEKL. CDR3 DNA: TGCGCCAGCAGCCAGAGCGGGGAAGTCTACAATGAGCAGTTCTTC. Its protein is CASSQSGEVYNEQFF.

The table lists this clonotype with many counts. This chain links TRBV20-1 with TRBJ2-5, with TRBD2 identical over 10 bases. The V and J ends lost 6 bases and 3 bases, in that order; junction bases with no gene match: 7. Germline V gene sequence: CDR1 DFQATT, CDR2 SNEGSKA (reference sequence). The CDR3 extends over 14 amino acids. The CDR3 region has the DNA TGCAGTGCAAGCACCGGGACTAGCGAAGAGACCCAGTACTTC. Residues: CSASTGTSEETQYF.

On this clonotype itself: One junction end disagrees with the germline gene, perhaps due to a read error. This chain connects TRBV20-1 to TRBJ2-7; either TRBD1 or TRBD2 may supply D (7 bases each). Germline V CDR1 and CDR2: DFQATT, SNEGSKA (reference sequence). The CDR3 loop spans 14 amino acids. The CDR3 nucleotides are TGCAGTGCTAGGGCAGGGGGAGAGAGCGGGGAGCTGTACTTC. This gives the protein CSARAGGESGELYF.

By share of the sample, this clonotype is medium-sized. The chain employs TRBV11-2 and TRBJ2-3, with D perhaps TRBD1 (5 bases). Germline CDR1 is SGHAT and CDR2 is FQNNGV. This CDR3 spans 15 amino acids. Between the trimmed V and J ends, which lost 0 bases and 4 bases, there was a span of 11 bases. CDR3 DNA: TGTGCCAGCAGCTTAGATATGGCAGGGCCAGATACGCAGTATTTT. Its translation is CASSLDMAGPDTQYF.

This chain uses TRBV20-1 with TRBJ2-7, with 7 bases lining up with TRBD2. Unmatched junction bases numbered 3, after V lost 1 base and J lost 3 bases. Germline CDR1 is DFQATT and CDR2 is SNEGSKA (reference sequence). There are 13 residues in the CDR3. CDR3 nucleotides: TGCAGTGCTAGAGGTCTAGCGGACTACGAGCAGTACTTC. Protein: CSARGLADYEQYF.

Regarding this clonotype: In this CDR3 the conserved last residue, phenylalanine or tryptophan, is missing, so a read error is likely. The DNA is left out, because the CDR3 cannot be placed on it with certainty; the CDR3 is given as TCRdb lists it. This rearrangement joins TRBV4-2 to TRBJ2-7. Germline V gene data show CDR1 as LGHNA and CDR2 as YNFKEQ. A total of 15 residues make up the CDR3, ends included. This CDR3 is CASSQELGSEEEKEG.